These 11 T cell receptor beta chains were all obtained from the same sample, sequenced in a study of T-cell memory formation after mild COVID-19. TCRdb independently ran MiXCR on the 5' RACE reads; one entry per CDR3 protein. Among fewer than 400,000 distinct CDR3 sequences, over 10% were seen once, and the ten largest hold around 21%. The sample was PBMCs or a T cell subset sorted from them (not recorded which). The receptors were sampled from a man between 18 and 35 years old who had mild COVID-19 (a few samples of this study predate the infection). Cell type and time point are not known.

This clonotype was detected a few times. The V call is TRBV7-6, the J call TRBJ2-2, with D possibly being TRBD1 or TRBD2 (6 bases each). The CDR3 loop spans 16 amino acids. Germline values: CDR1 SGHVS, CDR2 FNYEAQ. V was pared by 2 bases and J by 5 bases, with 15 bases between. CDR3 protein: CASSLYGRGGTGELFF. CDR3 sequence (DNA): TGTGCCAGCAGCTTATACGGCAGGGGAGGTACCGGGGAGCTGTTTTTT. Together with reference TRBV7-6 and TRBJ2-2, the CDR3 gives the full variable domain: GAGVSQSPRYKVTKRGQDVALRCDPISGHVSLYWYRQALGQGPEFLTYFNYEAQQDKSGLPNDRFSAERPEGSISTLTIQRTEQRDSAMYRCASSLYGRGGTGELFFGEGSRLTVL.

This clonotype has just a few counts. This chain uses TRBV5-5 with TRBJ2-2; a possible D gene is TRBD1 (6 bases). The CDR3 runs to 15 residues. CDR1 is SGHKS and CDR2 is YYEKEE in the germline V gene (reference sequence). V was trimmed by 3 bases and J by 3 bases, leaving 12 bases between them. The CDR3 sequence is CASSSTGPYTGELFF. The DNA of the CDR3 is TGTGCCAGCAGCTCGACAGGCCCTTACACCGGGGAGCTGTTTTTT.

The V call is TRBV2, the J call TRBJ2-7; D gene uncertain. The CDR3 runs 11 residues. Looked up from germline, CDR1 is SNHLY and CDR2 is FYNNEI. Trimming removed 8 bases at V and 6 bases at J, with 11 bases between. DNA for the CDR3: TGTGCCAGCGGGTCCCCCAGCGAGCAGTACTTC. It yields the protein CASGSPSEQYF.

The CDR3 nucleotides are TGCAGTGCCACCCGGACTAGCCGGGAGACCCAGTACTTC. Its protein is CSATRTSRETQYF. V is TRBV20-1 and J is TRBJ2-5, with TRBD2 matching 8 bases. The CDR3 extends over 13 amino acids. Germline-derived CDR1 and CDR2 are DFQATT and SNEGSKA (reference sequence). J lost 5 bases, V lost 6 bases, and 8 bases had no gene match.

This clonotype was seen more than once but under ten times. This chain joins TRBV5-4 and TRBJ1-2, with 7 bases identical to TRBD1. V trimming: 3 bases; J trimming: 5 bases; junction bases outside the gene matches: 19. CDR1 SGHNT and CDR2 YYREEE come from the germline V gene (reference sequence). This CDR3 has 18 residues. The CDR3 sequence is CASSSKGGRGSFLYGYTF. CDR3 coding DNA: TGTGCCAGCAGCTCAAAGGGCGGCAGGGGGAGTTTTCTGTATGGCTACACCTTC.

The chain employs TRBV6-5 and TRBJ2-7; TRBD1 agrees at 9 bases. Trimming cost V 2 bases and J 5 bases; bases outside gene matches: 4. Germline V lookup: CDR1 MNHEY, CDR2 SVGAGI. The CDR3 spans 14 residues. CDR3 residues: CASSYAWTGDEQYF. CDR3 bases: TGTGCCAGCAGTTACGCATGGACAGGGGACGAGCAGTACTTC.

This clonotype turned up a few times. V usage is TRBV12-3 or TRBV12-4 and J usage is TRBJ2-7, with a possible D match to TRBD1 (6 bases). The V end lost 7 bases, the J end lost 6 bases, and 13 bases lay between the germline ends. This CDR3 comprises 12 residues. CDR3 region: CASTLTGIEQYF. For the CDR3, the DNA is TGTGCCAGCACCTTAACAGGGATCGAGCAGTACTTC.

The chain links TRBV5-1 to TRBJ2-3; D gene ambiguous. V gave up 0 bases and J gave up 0 bases, with 8 bases separating them. The CDR3 runs to 15 residues. Germline-derived CDR1 and CDR2 are SGHRS and YFSETQ. The CDR3 DNA follows: TGCGCCAGCAGCTTGGGATATGGGAGCACAGATACGCAGTATTTT. It translates to CASSLGYGSTDTQYF.

The rearrangement joins TRBV13 to TRBJ2-5; D uncertain. The germline CDR1 and CDR2 sequences are PRHDT and FYEKMQ (reference sequence). V dropped 4 bases and J dropped 1 base, with 16 bases sitting between them. The CDR3 runs 16 residues. The CDR3 nucleotides are TGTGCCAGCAGCTCGTACTTAGACGGAGCCCAAGAGACCCAGTACTTC. Encoded protein: CASSSYLDGAQETQYF.

In this sample, this clonotype turned up a few times. The rearrangement joins TRBV12-3 or TRBV12-4 to TRBJ2-1; 8 nucleotides align to TRBD2. The CDR3 extends over 17 amino acids. The ends lost 5 bases at V and 4 bases at J; junction bases unmatched: 13. As DNA, the CDR3 is TGTGCCAGCAGTCCCGCCCGTCAGCGGGGGATATACAATGAGCAGTTCTTC. It specifies CASSPARQRGIYNEQFF.

This clonotype has more than one count but fewer than ten. This chain connects TRBV7-2 to TRBJ2-3; 9 bases are a match to TRBD1. This CDR3 region has 17 residues. The V segment lost 4 bases and the J segment 3 bases; nucleotides outside the gene matches: 11. Germline V CDR1 and CDR2: SGHTA, FQGNSA. CDR3 bases: TGTGCCAGCAGCTCGACCGCGGGGACAGGGTGGACAGATACGCAGTATTTT. Its translation is CASSSTAGTGWTDTQYF.